One and the same sample provided the 17 T cell receptor beta chains below, sequenced in a study of blood T cell repertoires in COVID-19. Sequencing was performed with immunoSEQ multiplex PCR; in TCRdb, only in-frame clones are kept and a portion is missing. The repertoire consists of 70,000 to 95,000 clones, with approximately 82% occurring once and the leading ten covering 20% to 25%. Sequenced: peripheral blood. These receptors were obtained from a woman between 50 and 59 years old with acute or convalescent COVID-19.

The chain couples TRBV4-1 to TRBJ1-2; 8 bases agree with TRBD1. Losses at the gene ends were 2 bases for V and 4 bases for J; bases not matched to a gene: 9. The CDR3 spans 16 residues. The germline CDR1 and CDR2 sequences are MGHRA and YSYEKL. The CDR3 region has the DNA TGCGCCAGCAGCCAACTACTGGACAGGGACGGCTATGGCTACACCTTC. Its protein product is CASSQLLDRDGYGYTF.

The genes are TRBV3-1 (or the pseudogene TRBV3-2) and TRBJ1-5; no firm D call. From germline, CDR1 is LGHDT and CDR2 YNNKEL (reference sequence). The V and J ends lost 0 bases and 0 bases respectively, with 12 bases between them. CDR3 size: 17 residues. This chain's CDR3 is CASSQDSGEYSNQPQHF. The CDR3 DNA reads as TGTGCCAGCAGCCAAGATAGCGGAGAATATAGCAATCAGCCCCAGCATTTT.

The genes are TRBV19 and TRBJ1-2, with 8 bases lining up with TRBD1. The CDR3 has 15 residues. With 5 bases clipped from V and 4 bases from J, the junction kept 9 bases outside the gene matches. Germline CDR1 LNHDA, CDR2 SQIVND (reference sequence). This CDR3 is CASSFTDRVIYGYTF. Written as DNA, the CDR3 is TGTGCCAGTAGTTTCACGGACAGGGTAATCTATGGCTACACCTTC.

In this sample, this clone turned up a few times. This chain connects TRBV6-5 to TRBJ1-6; TRBD1 is a possible D gene (5 bases). CDR3 length: 14 amino acids. Germline V gene lookup returns CDR1 MNHEY and CDR2 SVGAGI. The ends were cut back, 10 bases at V and 8 bases at J, with 18 bases in the middle. CDR3 nucleotide sequence: TGTGCCACCAAACTCGACAGTAGGTATTCACCCCTCCACTTT. This sequence encodes CATKLDSRYSPLHF.

This chain links TRBV7-6 with TRBJ2-1; TRBD2 aligns across 9 bases. The V gene end was trimmed by 1 base and the J gene end by 5 bases; junction bases not matched to a gene: 3. Germline CDR1 reads SGHVS; CDR2 reads FNYEAQ. This CDR3 comprises 15 residues. CDR3 sequence reads: CASSLVASGNNEQFF. In DNA, the CDR3 is TGTGCCAGCAGCTTAGTGGCTAGCGGGAACAATGAGCAGTTCTTC.

This clone was detected a few times. V gene TRBV19 combines with J gene TRBJ2-2, with a possible D match to TRBD2 (5 bases). CDR1 is LNHDA and CDR2 is SQIVND in the germline V gene (reference sequence). V lost 3 bases and J 4 bases, leaving 12 bases between the germline ends. The CDR3 consists of 15 residues. The DNA of the CDR3 is TGTGCCAGTAGTATCCTGGGCGCGGGCACCGGGGAGCTGTTTTTT. This sequence encodes CASSILGAGTGELFF.

V is TRBV5-8 and J is TRBJ2-7; 8 bases align to TRBD1. The ends lost 3 bases at V and 2 bases at J; junction bases unmatched: 7. The CDR3 sequence is 15 residues long. Germline assignment: CDR1 SGHTS and CDR2 YDEGEE. The CDR3 bases are TGTGCCAGCAGCTCGCGGACAGGGAAGGCCTACGAGCAGTACTTC. Amino acid sequence: CASSSRTGKAYEQYF. Looking up the rest from reference TRBV5-8 and TRBJ2-7 gives the full variable domain: EAGVTQSPTHLIKTRGQQATLRCSPISGHTSVYWYQQALGLGLQFLLWYDEGEERNRGNFPPRFSGRQFPNYSSELNVNALELEDSALYLCASSSRTGKAYEQYFGPGTRLTVT.

The rearrangement joins TRBV9 to TRBJ1-1; D remains unclear. Per the germline V gene, CDR1 is SGDLS and CDR2 is YYNGEE. CDR3 length: 13 residues. Trimming removed 3 bases from V and 6 bases from J, with 12 bases in between. CDR3 amino acids: CASSALNPSEAFF. The CDR3, as DNA: TGTGCCAGCAGCGCCCTTAATCCCTCTGAAGCTTTCTTT.

V gene TRBV7-3 combines with J gene TRBJ2-1; 11 bases line up with TRBD2. Germline values: CDR1 SGHTA, CDR2 FQGTGA. CDR3 length equals 16 residues. The trim removed 6 bases at V and 8 bases at J, leaving 12 bases unmatched. The DNA for the CDR3 is TGTGCCAGCAGTTCTATAGCGGGAGGGGATATGCATGAGCAGTTCTTC. Its protein is CASSSIAGGDMHEQFF.

J is TRBJ1-5 and V is TRBV30, with no clear D. The CDR3 consists of 14 residues. Looked up from germline, CDR1 is GTSNPN and CDR2 is SVGIG (reference sequence). The ends were cut back, 3 bases at V and 7 bases at J, with 16 bases in the middle. CDR3 protein: CAWSDGRTNQPQHF. CDR3 sequence (DNA): TGTGCCTGGAGCGACGGGAGAACCAACCAGCCCCAGCATTTT.

V and J are TRBV4-3 and TRBJ1-2; TRBD1 agrees at 8 bases. This CDR3 is built from 14 residues. The germline V gene encodes CDR1 LGHNA and CDR2 YSLEER. V trimming: 3 bases; J trimming: 7 bases; junction bases outside the gene matches: 7. The CDR3 here is CASSQEDRERGYTF. CDR3 coding DNA: TGCGCCAGCAGCCAGGAGGACAGGGAGCGTGGCTACACCTTC.

The rearrangement links TRBV30 to TRBJ1-1; the match to TRBD1 covers 11 bases. The V gene's germline CDR1 is GTSNPN and CDR2 SVGIG (reference sequence). With V trimmed by 4 bases and J by 4 bases, 5 bases remained unmatched. The length of the CDR3 is 14 residues. CDR3 region: CAWTGTGGSTEAFF. The CDR3 coding sequence is TGTGCCTGGACCGGGACAGGGGGAAGCACTGAAGCTTTCTTT. The complete variable domain, with remaining parts taken from reference TRBV30 and TRBJ1-1, reads SQTIHQWPATLVQPVGSPLSLECTVEGTSNPNLYWYRQAAGRGLQLLFYSVGIGQISSEVPQNLSASRPQDRQFILSSKKLLLSDSGFYLCAWTGTGGSTEAFFGQGTRLTVV.

In nucleotides, the CDR3 is TGTGCCAGCAGCCAAGACGCGGGGGCAATAAACAATGAGCAGTTCTTC. Amino acids: CASSQDAGAINNEQFF. V gene TRBV3-1 (or the pseudogene TRBV3-2) combines with J gene TRBJ2-1; TRBD2 might be the D (7 bases). The CDR3 covers 16 residues. Germline V gives CDR1 LGHDT, CDR2 YNNKEL (reference sequence). V lost 0 bases and J 5 bases, leaving 14 bases between the germline ends.

CDR3 sequence: CASSLYGTPEAFF. In DNA, the CDR3 is TGTGCCAGCAGTCTCTACGGGACTCCGGAAGCTTTCTTT. This sequence joins TRBV6-2 or TRBV6-3 and TRBJ1-1; possible D gene TRBD1, 5 bases. This CDR3 contains 13 residues. In germline, CDR1 is MNHEY, CDR2 SVGEGT. V was trimmed by 5 bases and J by 8 bases, leaving 15 bases between them.

This clone was recorded a few times. V and J are TRBV5-4 and TRBJ2-7; 8 nucleotides agree with TRBD2. The CDR3 extends over 12 amino acids. Unmatched junction bases numbered 0, after V lost 1 base and J lost 6 bases. The germline gives CDR1 SGHNT, CDR2 YYREEE (reference sequence). CDR3 DNA sequence: TGTGCCAGCAGCTTGACTAGCGGCGAGCAGTACTTC. Translation gives CASSLTSGEQYF.

The rearrangement links TRBV28 to TRBJ2-7, with TRBD1 matching 9 bases. The germline V gene has CDR1 MDHEN and CDR2 SYDVKM. The CDR3 has 14 amino acids. Unmatched junction bases numbered 11, after V lost 7 bases and J lost 7 bases. CDR3 in DNA: TGTGCCAGCAAGTCCCCACAGGGGGCGGATGAGCAGTACTTC. Translated: CASKSPQGADEQYF.

The rearrangement uses TRBV3-1 (or the pseudogene TRBV3-2) and TRBJ2-7; 10 positions agree with TRBD2. This CDR3 is 14 amino acids long. The V segment lost 1 base and the J segment 4 bases; nucleotides outside the gene matches: 1. In germline, CDR1 is LGHDT, CDR2 YNNKEL (reference sequence). The CDR3 loop is CASSQGSGGYEQYF. As DNA, the CDR3 is TGTGCCAGCAGCCAAGGTAGCGGGGGGTACGAGCAGTACTTC.